This passage covers 9 T cell receptor beta chains from one sample sequenced in a study of regulatory T cells in long-lasting Graves disease. iRepertoire HTBI primers and Arm-PCR of CDR3 regions built TCR beta libraries. TCRdb called the multiplex PCR reads again in MiXCR, with one record for every CDR3 protein. The sample lists 400,000 or so distinct CDR3 sequences, about 20% occurring once. Time point reported: persistent/refractory GD, antithyroid drugs over 5 years with positive TRAb. From PBMCs, RNA was extracted and then used to make the TCR library. Sequenced material: peripheral blood mononuclear cells (PBMCs), taken when the disease was refractory, from a patient treated with antithyroid drugs. The receptors were sampled from a female donor with Graves disease.

In this sample, this clonotype turned up a few times. CDR3 in amino acids: CASSLPWVREVGGYTF. DNA of the CDR3: TGTGCCAGCAGCTTACCCTGGGTCAGGGAAGTCGGCGGCTACACCTTC. The rearrangement joins TRBV7-9 to TRBJ1-2; TRBD1 is a possible D gene (5 bases). This CDR3 region has 16 residues. The germline V gene encodes CDR1 SEHNR and CDR2 FQNEAQ (reference sequence). Trimming removed 2 bases at V and 8 bases at J, with 21 bases between.

Notes on this clonotype: It may be a read error: a sequence one base away is much more abundant. The chain joins TRBV12-3 or TRBV12-4 to TRBJ1-2; 7 nucleotides line up with TRBD1. The J segment lost 7 bases and the V segment lost 5 bases, leaving 19 bases of the junction unmatched. The CDR3 has 17 amino acids. CDR3 residues: CASSRSTGRAGDCGYTF. The CDR3 DNA reads TGTGCCAGCAGTCGATCGACAGGGAGGGCAGGGGACTGTGGCTACACCTTC.

V is TRBV30 and J is TRBJ2-7; D is possibly TRBD1 (6 bases). The CDR3 covers 13 residues. The germline CDR1 and CDR2 sequences are GTSNPN and SVGIG (reference sequence). The V and J ends lost 3 bases and 2 bases respectively, with 11 bases between them. CDR3 sequence (DNA): TGTGCCTGGAGCACGGACAGCGCCTACGAGCAGTACTTC. Translation: CAWSTDSAYEQYF.

This clonotype was detected ten times or more. The chain is built from TRBV13 and TRBJ1-2; possibly TRBD1 for D (6 bases). With 4 bases removed from V and 7 bases from J, the gap between germline ends came to 16 bases. The CDR3 is 14 residues long. Germline CDR1 reads PRHDT; CDR2 reads FYEKMQ (reference sequence). Here the CDR3 DNA reads TGTGCCAGCAGCTCGACCCGACAGGCTACTGGCTACACCTTC. It is translated as CASSSTRQATGYTF.

This clonotype was recorded many times. This chain joins TRBV7-2 and TRBJ2-7, with 13 bases aligning to TRBD2. The CDR3 totals 16 residues. Trimming took 4 bases from V and 5 from J; bases not matched to a gene: 8. Germline V lookup: CDR1 SGHTA, CDR2 FQGNSA. CDR3 DNA: TGTGCCAGCAGCTCACCGGGACTAGCGGGAAGCAACGAGCAGTACTTC. As protein: CASSSPGLAGSNEQYF.

In the case of this clonotype: Possible read error: a much larger clone is one base away. The chain has TRBV12-3 or TRBV12-4 and TRBJ2-7, with D maybe TRBD1 (6 bases). The CDR3 sequence is 12 residues long. CDR3 nucleotides: TGTGCCTGCAGTTCGGACAGCTACGAGCAGTACTTC. Protein: CACSSDSYEQYF.

J is TRBJ1-2 and V is TRBV4-1, with a weak D call TRBD1 (5 bases). Germline CDR1 and CDR2: MGHRA and YSYEKL. The CDR3 contains 14 residues. Trimming removed 0 bases at V and 4 bases at J, with 9 bases between. The CDR3 DNA follows: TGCGCCAGCAGCCAAGATAAGGGGACCTATGGCTACACCTTC. It specifies CASSQDKGTYGYTF.

This clonotype was recorded a few times. The CDR3 loop reads CASSLAGGGRAGYEQYF. The CDR3 nucleotides are TGTGCCAGCAGCTTAGCTGGAGGCGGGAGGGCCGGCTACGAGCAGTACTTC. This chain joins TRBV7-2 and TRBJ2-7, with 9 bases lining up with TRBD2. Germline V lookup: CDR1 SGHTA, CDR2 FQGNSA. This CDR3 has 17 residues. J was trimmed by 3 bases and V by 0 bases; bases with no gene match: 9. Full variable domain (rest looked up from reference TRBV7-2 and TRBJ2-7): GAGVSQSPSNKVTEKGKDVELRCDPISGHTALYWYRQSLGQGLEFLIYFQGNSAPDKSGLPSDRFSAERTGGSVSTLTIQRTQQEDSAVYLCASSLAGGGRAGYEQYFGPGTRLTVT.

This clonotype was seen more than once but under ten times. This sequence joins TRBV11-2 and TRBJ2-2; tentative D call: TRBD2 (5 bases). The CDR3 is 14 amino acids. The germline V and J ends were trimmed by 3 bases and 7 bases, with 12 bases remaining between them. Germline lookup yields CDR1 SGHAT and CDR2 FQNNGV. The CDR3 reads CASSFRGRVGELFF. CDR3 nucleotides: TGTGCCAGCAGCTTTAGAGGGCGAGTCGGGGAGCTGTTTTTT.